A selection of T cell receptor beta chains follows, all from one sample in a study of T cells expressing NK-cell markers. TCRdb re-called the 5' RACE reads and shows each CDR3 protein once, DNA omitted. Its clone listing holds some 410,000 distinct CDR3 sequences. Sequenced input: blood T cells: a sorted CD56 or NKG2C T cell subset, CD4+ or CD8+ T cells, or bulk PBMC T cells (not recorded which). These receptors were collected from a woman aged 18 to 69 in good health. Each CDR3 is given with its conserved first and last residue. Fields, in order: CDR3 protein, V gene, J gene.

CDR3 protein: CASSVPGSGANVLTF; V gene: TRBV9; J gene: TRBJ2-6
CDR3 protein: CSARESLTGSGPDTQYF; V gene: TRBV20-1; J gene: TRBJ2-3
CDR3 protein: CASCDGIPNEQFF; V gene: TRBV27; J gene: TRBJ2-1
CDR3 protein: CASSLAGMGETQYF; V gene: TRBV7-2; J gene: TRBJ2-5
CDR3 protein: CAWRDDSYEQYF; V gene: TRBV30; J gene: TRBJ2-7
CDR3 protein: CASRNEPEAYEQYF; V gene: TRBV6-2/TRBV6-3; J gene: TRBJ2-7
CDR3 protein: CATSERTGGINEQYF; V gene: TRBV24-1; J gene: TRBJ2-7
CDR3 protein: CASSISGDSSYEQYF; V gene: TRBV19; J gene: TRBJ2-7
CDR3 protein: CASSDQGLAGAFEQYF; V gene: TRBV6-1; J gene: TRBJ2-7
CDR3 protein: CASSSGPLAGSSYNEQFF; V gene: TRBV28; J gene: TRBJ2-1
CDR3 protein: CASSSDGGGGQETQYF; V gene: TRBV7-8; J gene: TRBJ2-5
CDR3 protein: CASSWPPGQGLDTEAFF; V gene: TRBV5-1; J gene: TRBJ1-1
CDR3 protein: CASKGTGRYEQYF; V gene: TRBV6-1; J gene: TRBJ2-7
CDR3 protein: CASSEVTSRGYTF; V gene: TRBV7-9; J gene: TRBJ1-2
CDR3 protein: CASRPRPGSTDTQYF; V gene: TRBV28; J gene: TRBJ2-3
CDR3 protein: CASSVDGGGSGNTIYF; V gene: TRBV9; J gene: TRBJ1-3
CDR3 protein: CSARGQAGINEQFF; V gene: TRBV20-1; J gene: TRBJ2-1